Reported below is one TCR beta chain. Generated by immunoSEQ multiplex PCR, the TCRdb table keeps only in-frame clones and is missing some. Here the sample spans millions of clones, roughly nine tenths being singletons. The sample comes from a study of shared clonotypes between healthy human individuals. The receptor's source is a man aged 18 to 29 in good health. The sample comprised naive CD4+ T cells sorted from blood. The subset denotes: CD45RA+ positively selected.

DNA of the CDR3: TGTGCCAGCATGGGCCGTCTAGGCCCCGGGGAGCTGTTTTTT. Amino acids: CASMGRLGPGELFF. V and J are TRBV2 and TRBJ2-2, with unresolved D. The CDR3 length is 14 residues. CDR1 SNHLY and CDR2 FYNNEI come from the germline V gene. V gave up 7 bases and J gave up 6 bases, with 15 bases separating them. Looking up the rest from reference TRBV2 and TRBJ2-2 gives the full variable domain: EPEVTQTPSHQVTQMGQEVILRCVPISNHLYFYWYRQILGQKVEFLVSFYNNEISEKSEIFDDQFSVERPDGSNFTLKIRSTKLEDSAMYFCASMGRLGPGELFFGEGSRLTVL.